Below are 18 T cell receptor beta chains sequenced from a single sample in a study of blood T cell repertoires in COVID-19. Sequencing used immunoSEQ multiplex PCR; TCRdb keeps in-frame clones, though not all of them. The sample lists some 200,000 clones, 70% to 90% occurring once. The sample taken for sequencing was peripheral blood. All receptors come from a human donor in a cohort sampled during active COVID-19.

This chain uses TRBV6-2 or TRBV6-3 with TRBJ2-3, with D possibly matching TRBD2 (6 bases). Per germline, CDR1 MNHEY and CDR2 SVGEGT. The CDR3 has 18 amino acids. The V end lost 5 bases, the J end lost 3 bases, and 24 bases lay between the germline ends. The DNA of the CDR3 is TGTGCCAGCAGTCTCTTGCCCGGGACTCCAAAGGGGACAGATACGCAGTATTTT. Protein sequence: CASSLLPGTPKGTDTQYF.

The rearrangement joins TRBV19 to TRBJ1-1; TRBD1 might be the D (5 bases). The ends were cut back, 3 bases at V and 1 base at J, with 6 bases in the middle. Germline V lookup: CDR1 LNHDA, CDR2 SQIVND (reference sequence). CDR3 length: 13 amino acids. The CDR3 coding sequence is TGTGCCAGTAGTATGGGGCAGAACACTGAAGCTTTCTTT. Protein sequence: CASSMGQNTEAFF.

The chain couples TRBV9 to TRBJ2-1; 12 bases are shared with TRBD2. This CDR3 comprises 16 residues. Germline CDR1 reads SGDLS; CDR2 reads YYNGEE. The V gene end was trimmed by 4 bases and the J gene end by 6 bases; junction bases not matched to a gene: 8. The CDR3 DNA sequence: TGTGCCAGCAGCCCCCGGACTAGCGGGATCTTCAATGAGCAGTTCTTC. It yields the protein CASSPRTSGIFNEQFF.

Concerning this clone: This sample includes further DNA sequences coding for the same CDR3. This sequence joins TRBV5-1 and TRBJ1-4; D is unclear. The length of the CDR3 is 14 residues. With 4 bases removed from V and 2 bases from J, the gap between germline ends came to 9 bases. From germline, CDR1 is SGHRS and CDR2 YFSETQ. The CDR3, as DNA: TGCGCCAGCAGCCCAGGCTCGACTAATGAAAAACTGTTTTTT. It encodes CASSPGSTNEKLFF.

The chain employs TRBV21-1 and TRBJ2-3; the table gives TRBD2 as D, unverified against the DNA. TRBV21-1 is tagged as a pseudogene. This CDR3 spans 13 amino acids. The CDR3 region is CASSKRGGNTQYF. In nucleotides, the CDR3 is TGTGCCAGCAGCAAAAGGGGGGGGAATACGCAGTATTTT.

The chain employs TRBV11-2 and TRBJ2-7; 7 bases align to TRBD1. From germline, CDR1 is SGHAT and CDR2 FQNNGV. The CDR3 covers 14 residues. V shed 6 bases and J 4 bases; nucleotides not matched to a gene: 9. CDR3 sequence: CASRKTGPLYEQYF. DNA for the CDR3: TGTGCCAGCAGAAAGACAGGGCCGTTGTACGAGCAGTACTTC.

This chain links TRBV29-1 with TRBJ1-1, with 7 nucleotides matching TRBD1. The V gene end was trimmed by 6 bases and the J gene end by 5 bases; junction bases not matched to a gene: 12. Germline V gene sequence: CDR1 SQVTM, CDR2 ANQGSEA. The CDR3 is made up of 14 amino acids. CDR3 bases: TGCAGCGTCAATCCAGGGGGGCGAGATACTGAAGCTTTCTTT. Translating it yields CSVNPGGRDTEAFF. The full variable domain, rest sourced from reference TRBV29-1 and TRBJ1-1, is SAVISQKPSRDICQRGTSLTIQCQVDSQVTMMFWYRQQPGQSLTLIATANQGSEATYESGFVIDKFPISRPNLTFSTLTVSNMSPEDSSIYLCSVNPGGRDTEAFFGQGTRLTVV.

This clone has more than one count but fewer than ten. The chain combines TRBV24-1 with TRBJ1-2, with TRBD1 identical over 9 bases. The germline V gene encodes CDR1 KGHDR and CDR2 SFDVKD. CDR3 length: 16 residues. Trimming cost V 3 bases and J 2 bases; bases outside gene matches: 6. The CDR3 region has the DNA TGTGCCACCAGTGATGGGGGACAGGGCTGGAACTATGGCTACACCTTC. It translates to CATSDGGQGWNYGYTF.

This sequence joins TRBV11-2 and TRBJ2-3; 7 bases are a match to TRBD1. This CDR3 comprises 14 residues. Germline V lookup: CDR1 SGHAT, CDR2 FQNNGV. V lost 7 bases and J lost 3; bases outside the gene matches: 7. CDR3 sequence: CASTLQQGTDTQYF. CDR3 nucleotide sequence: TGTGCCAGCACCCTACAACAGGGGACAGATACGCAGTATTTT.

This chain links TRBV4-1 with TRBJ2-7; 7 bases map to TRBD2. The V gene end was trimmed by 2 bases and the J gene end by 1 base; junction bases not matched to a gene: 11. The V gene's germline CDR1 is MGHRA and CDR2 YSYEKL. The length of the CDR3 is 17 residues. CDR3 nucleotides: TGCGCCAGCAGCCAACACAAATCTTCTAGCGGATCCTACGAGCAGTACTTC. Protein: CASSQHKSSSGSYEQYF.

As regards this clone: At one end the junction does not follow the germline gene, possibly because of a read error. This chain connects TRBV5-1 to TRBJ1-1, with a weak D call TRBD1 (6 bases). The CDR3 spans 14 residues. CDR1 and CDR2 (germline): SGHRS, YFSETQ. The CDR3 bases are TGCGCCAGCAACTTGGTGCAGGGGACGACTGAAGCTTTCTTT. Its protein product is CASNLVQGTTEAFF.

This chain uses TRBV11-2 with TRBJ2-7; 15 bases are shared with TRBD2. CDR1 and CDR2 (germline): SGHAT, FQNNGV. The CDR3 contains 19 residues. V lost 5 bases to trimming and J lost 0 bases; unmatched junction nucleotides: 11. CDR3 in amino acids: CASSPGLAGGPGSSYEQYF. The CDR3 DNA follows: TGTGCCAGCAGCCCCGGACTAGCGGGAGGGCCAGGCAGCTCCTACGAGCAGTACTTC.

The V and J genes are TRBV7-9 and TRBJ2-2, with 11 bases aligning to TRBD2. The CDR3 covers 17 residues. The V gene end was trimmed by 5 bases and the J gene end by 3 bases; junction bases not matched to a gene: 8. Germline V gene lookup returns CDR1 SEHNR and CDR2 FQNEAQ (reference sequence). The CDR3 DNA reads as TGTGCCAGCAGCCGCTTTTTGACTAGCGGGGACACCGGGGAGCTGTTTTTT. Its protein is CASSRFLTSGDTGELFF.

The chain has TRBV27 and TRBJ1-2; 8 bases map to TRBD1. The CDR3 consists of 13 residues. CDR1 and CDR2 from the germline V gene are MNHEY and SMNVEV (reference sequence). The V and J ends lost 7 bases and 6 bases, in that order; junction bases with no gene match: 7. Here the CDR3 reads CASTRTGFDGYTF. The CDR3 DNA sequence: TGTGCCAGCACCCGGACAGGGTTCGATGGCTACACCTTC.

The CDR3 reads CASAPDRGEGETQYF. The CDR3 DNA reads as TGCGCCAGCGCCCCTGACCGGGGAGAAGGGGAGACCCAGTACTTC. The chain combines TRBV5-1 with TRBJ2-5; tentative D call: TRBD2 (5 bases). Per germline, CDR1 SGHRS and CDR2 YFSETQ. Trimming shortened V by 7 bases and J by 5 bases, and 21 bases separated the two germline ends. CDR3 length: 15 residues.

The rearrangement links TRBV24-1 to TRBJ1-5; D is uncertain. V gave up 8 bases and J gave up 6 bases, with 10 bases separating them. CDR3 length equals 12 residues. Germline-derived CDR1 and CDR2 are KGHDR and SFDVKD. CDR3 in amino acids: CATNTGGQPQHF. In DNA form, the CDR3 reads TGTGCCACCAATACGGGTGGTCAGCCCCAGCATTTT.

The gene calls are TRBV3-1 (or the pseudogene TRBV3-2) and TRBJ2-7; 12 bases are shared with TRBD2. This CDR3 has 15 amino acids. The trim removed 1 base at V and 3 bases at J, leaving 1 base unmatched. CDR1 and CDR2 from the germline V gene are LGHDT and YNNKEL (reference sequence). This CDR3 is CASSQGGLAGYEQYF. The DNA of the CDR3 is TGTGCCAGCAGCCAAGGGGGACTAGCGGGCTACGAGCAGTACTTC.

V is TRBV7-9 and J is TRBJ1-2; D is uncertain. This CDR3 has 17 residues. CDR1 is SEHNR, CDR2 FQNEAQ, per germline (reference sequence). Trimming pared 1 base from V and 6 bases from J, leaving 21 bases between. CDR3 loop: CASSLGGSGSSVNGYTF. The CDR3 bases are TGTGCCAGCAGCTTAGGGGGATCGGGGAGTTCCGTAAATGGCTACACCTTC. Variable domain in full (rest from reference TRBV7-9 and TRBJ1-2): DTGVSQNPRHKITKRGQNVTFRCDPISEHNRLYWYRQTLGQGPEFLTYFQNEAQLEKSRLLSDRFSAERPKGSFSTLEIQRTEQGDSAMYLCASSLGGSGSSVNGYTFGSGTRLTVV.